The source of this T cell receptor (beta chain) is a study of a mutant IDH1 vaccine in newly diagnosed glioma. At the level of the study: Vaccination was launched 4-6 weeks after radiotherapy alone, or with temozolomide cycles. The therapy given earlier, which was standard therapy, consisted of radiotherapy, temozolomide, or both, and most of the patients received both. Treated individuals were approximately 60% male and about 40% female, averaging 40.4 years of age.

Libraries were prepared by immunoSEQ multiplex PCR; TCRdb keeps only in-frame clonotypes and omits some of them. The sample has 45,000 to 70,000 clones; about 86% are singletons. Regarding this clone: Its antigen remains unidentified.

The time point was: week 5, during vaccination. Each vaccine dose was 300 ug of mutant IDH1 20-mer peptide, with topical imiquimod. Diagnosis in the donors showed new WHO grade 3 or 4 astrocytomas that were IDH1-mutant and ATRX-lost. CDR1 SNHLY and CDR2 FYNNEI come from the germline V gene. The CDR3 runs to 13 residues. V dropped 7 bases and J dropped 6 bases, with 13 bases sitting between them. The rearrangement uses TRBV2 and TRBJ2-1, with a weak D call TRBD2 (5 bases). This TCR derives from a man aged 25-45 years with glioma. The sequences come from PBMCs, collected from a glioma patient whose treatment included an IDH1 peptide vaccine. The CDR3 nucleotides are TGTGCCAGCATTTGGACTGAAATCAATGAGCAGTTCTTC. Protein product: CASIWTEINEQFF. The full variable domain, completed using reference TRBV2 and TRBJ2-1, is EPEVTQTPSHQVTQMGQEVILRCVPISNHLYFYWYRQILGQKVEFLVSFYNNEISEKSEIFDDQFSVERPDGSNFTLKIRSTKLEDSAMYFCASIWTEINEQFFGPGTRLTVL.